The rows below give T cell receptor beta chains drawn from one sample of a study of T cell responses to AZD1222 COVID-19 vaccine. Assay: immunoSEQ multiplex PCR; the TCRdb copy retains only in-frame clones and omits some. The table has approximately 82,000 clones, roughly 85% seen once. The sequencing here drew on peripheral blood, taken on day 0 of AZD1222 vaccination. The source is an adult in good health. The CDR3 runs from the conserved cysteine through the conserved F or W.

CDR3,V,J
CASSQGGGAVNTEAFF,TRBV19,TRBJ1-1
CASSLGQNNYGYTF,TRBV7-9,TRBJ1-2
CANEAGEMGYSNQPQHF,TRBV5-8,TRBJ1-5
CASSFPPGELFF,TRBV7-3,TRBJ2-2
CASSPSAGGSYGYTF,TRBV18,TRBJ1-2
CASSPGGSTNEKLFF,TRBV9,TRBJ1-4
CASRQGSSQPQHF,TRBV28,TRBJ1-5
CASGDLGTEAFF,TRBV19,TRBJ1-1
CASSLVRNQPQHF,TRBV12-3/TRBV12-4,TRBJ1-5
CASSSRANTQYF,TRBV12-3/TRBV12-4,TRBJ2-3
CASSLRQETNEKLFF,TRBV5-6,TRBJ1-4
CATSTVRNTIYF,TRBV15,TRBJ1-3
CASSLVAGEHYEQYF,TRBV7-2,TRBJ2-7
CASSAYQTGNTIYF,TRBV27,TRBJ1-3
CASSSQGQETQYF,TRBV7-3,TRBJ2-5
CASSHISRGPRADTQYF,TRBV4-1,TRBJ2-3
CASSPQLGNIQYF,TRBV9,TRBJ2-4
CSASPRARGGGDTQYF,TRBV20-1,TRBJ2-3
CASSSDRERYTF,TRBV7-3,TRBJ1-2
CASSQGRVNYGYTF,TRBV4-3,TRBJ1-2
CASSAYWGSSYEQYF,TRBV9,TRBJ2-7
CASSEPYSSGNTIYF,TRBV6-5,TRBJ1-3
CASSWNSGGAHEQFF,TRBV6-5,TRBJ2-1
CASSFRGGPEAFF,TRBV27,TRBJ1-1
CASSLSRVLDNSPLHF,TRBV27,TRBJ1-6
CASSVNGAFYGYTF,TRBV27,TRBJ1-2
CASRPTGSGTEAFF,TRBV27,TRBJ1-1
CASSFRGGQYF,TRBV28,TRBJ2-7
CASSPQGGGEETQYF,TRBV5-1,TRBJ2-5
CASSLAEGQTDTQYF,TRBV5-1,TRBJ2-3
CASSLMNGYTF,TRBV12-3/TRBV12-4,TRBJ1-2
CASSPQPQNTEAFF,TRBV6-4,TRBJ1-1
CASSNGNAGGNTIYF,TRBV5-8,TRBJ1-3
CASSQWSGGANTGELFF,TRBV3-1/TRBV3-2,TRBJ2-2
CSVWDTEAFF,TRBV29-1,TRBJ1-1
CASIEGAGTSYEQYF,TRBV7-2,TRBJ2-7
CASSLGRGGSTYGYTF,TRBV5-4,TRBJ1-2
CASSVESVGSYTGELFF,TRBV9,TRBJ2-2
CASSDPGASRQYF,TRBV6-4,TRBJ2-3
CASRIFWDEQFF,TRBV9,TRBJ2-1
CASSIASAIYGYTF,TRBV19,TRBJ1-2
CASSPNYREGKNEQFF,TRBV28,TRBJ2-1
CASSLVLGAVTEAFF,TRBV7-2,TRBJ1-1
CASSQAPLGAGSRETQYF,TRBV4-1,TRBJ2-5
CSVGQDYGYTF,TRBV29-1,TRBJ1-2
CASSRGLAGGTDTQYF,TRBV11-3,TRBJ2-3
CASSQGQGFGNQPQHF,TRBV3-1/TRBV3-2,TRBJ1-5
CASSFKHRGPNYGYTF,TRBV5-4,TRBJ1-2
CASSAPGQGVVEQYF,TRBV28,TRBJ2-7
CASSQDAEAFF,TRBV6-5,TRBJ1-1
CASSRDRDEQYF,TRBV2,TRBJ2-7
CASSYSRQGYEQYF,TRBV6-5,TRBJ2-7
CASSMASTANTEAFF,TRBV19,TRBJ1-1
CAGRQGSTGELFF,TRBV5-1,TRBJ2-2